Presented here are 25 T cell receptor beta chains from one specimen sequenced in a study of cytomegalovirus exposure and HLA in healthy donors. The primer mix had 60 Vbeta and 13 Jbeta primers. Data came from immunoSEQ multiplex PCR; TCRdb stores just in-frame clones and leaves some out. The sample has about 140,000 clones, approximately 91% seen once. The sequencing input was PBMCs. Source of these receptors: a woman aged 35 to 49 in good health and CMV-seronegative.

The chain carries TRBV11-3 and TRBJ2-5; tentative D call: TRBD2 (5 bases). CDR1 SGHNT and CDR2 YENEEA come from the germline V gene. V shed 4 bases and J shed 0 bases, with 12 bases lying between them. This CDR3 spans 15 amino acids. The CDR3: CASSSAAEYQETQYF. The CDR3 DNA reads TGTGCCAGCAGCTCAGCAGCGGAGTACCAAGAGACCCAGTACTTC.

V gene TRBV7-9 combines with J gene TRBJ2-5; 14 bases are a match to TRBD2. The CDR3 runs to 16 residues. The germline CDR1 and CDR2 sequences are SEHNR and FQNEAQ (reference sequence). The V segment lost 5 bases and the J segment 5 bases; nucleotides outside the gene matches: 7. Written as DNA, the CDR3 is TGTGCCAGCAGCCCACCGGGACTAGCGGGAGTGGAGACCCAGTACTTC. It is translated as CASSPPGLAGVETQYF. The variable domain in full, with the rest retrieved from reference TRBV7-9 and TRBJ2-5, is DTGVSQNPRHKITKRGQNVTFRCDPISEHNRLYWYRQTLGQGPEFLTYFQNEAQLEKSRLLSDRFSAERPKGSFSTLEIQRTEQGDSAMYLCASSPPGLAGVETQYFGPGTRLLVL.

This clone was seen ten or more times. This chain uses TRBV7-3 with TRBJ2-1; possible D gene TRBD2, 5 bases. Germline-derived CDR1 and CDR2 are SGHTA and FQGTGA. The CDR3 is 13 residues long. The ends were cut back, 5 bases at V and 9 bases at J, with 14 bases in the middle. CDR3: CASSPKIGGEQFF. In DNA, the CDR3 is TGTGCCAGCAGCCCTAAGATTGGAGGTGAGCAGTTCTTC.

This chain connects TRBV1 to TRBJ2-3; the D call of TRBD2 is as the table states it, not checked on the DNA. TRBV1 is a pseudogene. This CDR3 has 19 residues. CDR3 DNA sequence: TGCACCAGCAGCCAAGACTATAGGGGACTAGCAGACGCCCTCGGGGCGCAGTATTTT. Translated: CTSSQDYRGLADALGAQYF.

The chain joins TRBV6-1 to TRBJ1-2; 7 bases map to TRBD1. V gave up 6 bases and J gave up 2 bases; unmatched junction bases: 6. CDR1 and CDR2 from the germline V gene are MNHNS and SASEGT. CDR3 length: 14 amino acids. This CDR3 reads CASSRTGANYGYTF. The DNA for the CDR3 is TGTGCCAGCAGCCGTACAGGGGCCAACTATGGCTACACCTTC.

This clone was detected only a few times. The J gene is TRBJ2-4, the V gene TRBV7-6; D perhaps matches TRBD1 (6 bases). V lost 5 bases, J lost 8 bases, and 16 bases lay in between. CDR1 is SGHVS, CDR2 FNYEAQ, per germline. This CDR3 spans 14 amino acids. CDR3 nucleotide sequence: TGTGCCAGCAGCCCGGACAGAGGGTCCCACATTCAGTACTTC. It is translated as CASSPDRGSHIQYF.

The V gene is TRBV4-2, the J gene TRBJ2-4; D is perhaps TRBD2 (6 bases). This CDR3 is built from 17 residues. V gave up 0 bases and J gave up 0 bases, with 12 bases separating them. CDR1 is LGHNA, CDR2 YNFKEQ, per germline. Here the CDR3 reads CASSQDVSGIAKNIQYF. CDR3 sequence (DNA): TGTGCCAGCAGCCAAGATGTTAGCGGAATAGCCAAAAACATTCAGTACTTC.

This clone was seen only a few times. The rearrangement links TRBV27 to TRBJ1-2; D is undetermined. The CDR3 loop spans 13 amino acids. Germline lookup yields CDR1 MNHEY and CDR2 SMNVEV (reference sequence). Trimming pared 5 bases from V and 2 bases from J, leaving 9 bases between. The CDR3 spells CASSPAGNYGYTF. Here the CDR3 DNA reads TGTGCCAGCAGTCCGGCGGGGAACTATGGCTACACCTTC.

The chain links TRBV18 to TRBJ1-1; a possible D gene is TRBD1 (6 bases). The germline gives CDR1 KGHSH, CDR2 LQKENI. The CDR3 has 13 residues. The V and J ends lost 3 bases and 1 base respectively, with 6 bases between them. This CDR3 is CASSPGQNTEAFF. CDR3 nucleotides: TGTGCCAGCTCACCGGGACAGAACACTGAAGCTTTCTTT.

This clone has only one observation. The CDR3 region is CASSLTSGSQEQYF. The CDR3 DNA reads TGCGCCAGCAGCTTGACTAGCGGGAGTCAAGAGCAGTACTTC. V gene TRBV5-1 combines with J gene TRBJ2-7, with TRBD2 matching over 11 bases. This CDR3 is built from 14 residues. The germline V gene encodes CDR1 SGHRS and CDR2 YFSETQ. The V segment lost 1 base and the J segment 7 bases; nucleotides outside the gene matches: 4. Supplemented by reference TRBV5-1 and TRBJ2-7, the full variable domain reads KAGVTQTPRYLIKTRGQQVTLSCSPISGHRSVSWYQQTPGQGLQFLFEYFSETQRNKGNFPGRFSGRQFSNSRSEMNVSTLELGDSALYLCASSLTSGSQEQYFGPGTRLTVT.

CDR3 sequence: CASSRPRREGYTGELFF. CDR3 nucleotides: TGTGCCAGCAGCCGGCCCCGGCGGGAGGGGTACACCGGGGAGCTGTTTTTT. The chain uses TRBV5-6 and TRBJ2-2; 9 bases are shared with TRBD2. Germline V gene sequence: CDR1 SGHDT, CDR2 YYEEEE. CDR3 length equals 17 residues. V lost 4 bases to trimming and J lost 3 bases; unmatched junction nucleotides: 10.

For this clone: The junction and the germline gene differ at one end; a read error may be behind it. This chain uses TRBV7-9 with TRBJ1-2, with D perhaps TRBD1 (5 bases). CDR1 SEHNR and CDR2 FQNEAQ come from the germline V gene (reference sequence). The CDR3 has 16 amino acids. CDR3 DNA sequence: TGTTCCAGCAGCGGTCAGTTGGGGCAGCCCAACTATGGCTACACCTTC. Amino acids: CSSSGQLGQPNYGYTF.

The V gene is TRBV19, the J gene TRBJ1-6; D perhaps matches TRBD1 (6 bases). The V end was cut by 5 bases, the J end by 8 bases, with 10 bases between. In germline, CDR1 is LNHDA, CDR2 SQIVND (reference sequence). The CDR3 is 13 residues long. CDR3 bases: TGTGCCAGTAGTGTCGGACAGTATTCACCCCTCCACTTT. It encodes CASSVGQYSPLHF.

This chain uses TRBV6-1 with TRBJ2-7; 7 nucleotides match TRBD1. The CDR3 sequence is 13 residues long. Per germline, CDR1 MNHNS and CDR2 SASEGT. The ends lost 5 bases at V and 2 bases at J; junction bases unmatched: 3. This CDR3 is CASSSGQTYEQYF. The DNA for the CDR3 is TGTGCCAGCAGTTCGGGACAGACCTACGAGCAGTACTTC.

The J gene is TRBJ2-5, the V gene TRBV9; 7 nucleotides line up with TRBD1. The J call may be mistaken, given a closer DNA end match to TRBJ2-7. Germline V lookup: CDR1 SGDLS, CDR2 YYNGEE. CDR3 length: 12 amino acids. CDR3 DNA: TGTGCCAGCAGCAGGGACAGAGACGAGCAGTACTTC. Encoded protein: CASSRDRDEQYF.

In its sample, this clone was seen once. The chain links TRBV6-1 to TRBJ1-1; tentatively, D is TRBD1 (5 bases). CDR1 is MNHNS, CDR2 SASEGT, per germline. The CDR3 runs to 12 residues. V lost 6 bases and J 7 bases, leaving 12 bases between the germline ends. CDR3 bases: TGTGCCAGCAGGCCCGGGACTTATGAAGCTTTCTTT. Its protein is CASRPGTYEAFF.

The chain uses TRBV5-5 and TRBJ2-3; the D gene is possibly TRBD1 (5 bases). V dropped 3 bases and J dropped 2 bases, with 13 bases sitting between them. CDR1 SGHKS and CDR2 YYEKEE come from the germline V gene (reference sequence). The length of the CDR3 is 15 residues. The CDR3 nucleotides are TGTGCCAGCAGCTCACTTCTACAGGCCACAGATACGCAGTATTTT. Translated: CASSSLLQATDTQYF.

Regarding this clone: A junction boundary mismatches the germline segment, possibly from a read error. The rearrangement joins TRBV6-5 to TRBJ2-7; a weak D match, TRBD2 (5 bases). This CDR3 is built from 12 residues. Germline CDR1 and CDR2: MNHEY and SVGAGI. The CDR3, as DNA: TGTGCCAGCAGTGAAGCGCAGAGGGATCAGAACTTC. It translates to CASSEAQRDQNF.

The rearrangement links TRBV28 to TRBJ2-7; a possible D gene is TRBD2 (7 bases). Trimming left V 3 bases short and J 6 bases short, with 15 bases between. Germline V gives CDR1 MDHEN, CDR2 SYDVKM. The CDR3 is 14 amino acids. CDR3 coding DNA: TGTGCCAGCAGTTTGGGAGGGGGGGCCTCCGAGCAGTACTTC. This codes for CASSLGGGASEQYF.

The chain couples TRBV29-1 to TRBJ1-3, with TRBD1 matching over 7 bases. The CDR3 extends over 15 amino acids. Germline trimming cut 5 bases from V and 0 bases from J; bases unmatched to any gene: 7. Germline V gene lookup returns CDR1 SQVTM and CDR2 ANQGSEA. For the CDR3, the DNA is TGCAGCGTTCGTTGGGGACAGACCTCTGGAAACACCATATATTTT. Amino acid sequence: CSVRWGQTSGNTIYF.

The sample holds one count of this clone. The rearrangement links TRBV5-1 to TRBJ2-3; 8 nucleotides line up with TRBD2. The trim removed 0 bases at V and 5 bases at J, leaving 5 bases unmatched. Germline values: CDR1 SGHRS, CDR2 YFSETQ. This CDR3 comprises 15 residues. The CDR3 nucleotides are TGCGCCAGCAGCTTGGACCCTCTAGCGGGAGATACGCAGTATTTT. Translation: CASSLDPLAGDTQYF.

The CDR3 region is CAIRPGLLAYEQYF. CDR3 sequence (DNA): TGTGCCATCAGGCCGGGACTCCTAGCCTACGAGCAGTACTTC. This chain links TRBV10-3 with TRBJ2-7; perhaps TRBD2 as D (6 bases). Germline V gene data show CDR1 as ENHRY and CDR2 as SYGVKD. The CDR3 runs to 14 residues. Trimming shortened V by 6 bases and J by 2 bases, and 14 bases separated the two germline ends.

J is TRBJ2-3 and V is TRBV29-1; D unclear. CDR1 and CDR2 (germline): SQVTM, ANQGSEA. V was pared by 6 bases and J by 0 bases, with 13 bases between. This CDR3 spans 14 amino acids. In DNA form, the CDR3 reads TGCAGCGTCAAGCATGATTCTAGCACAGATACGCAGTATTTT. Its translation is CSVKHDSSTDTQYF.

In its sample, this clone was seen once. The rearrangement links TRBV5-5 to TRBJ2-7; TRBD2 aligns across 8 bases. CDR1 SGHKS and CDR2 YYEKEE come from the germline V gene (reference sequence). J was trimmed by 0 bases and V by 4 bases; bases with no gene match: 6. The CDR3 has 15 amino acids. CDR3 amino acids: CASSSAGTSSYEQYF. The CDR3, as DNA: TGTGCCAGCAGCAGTGCCGGGACTAGCTCCTACGAGCAGTACTTC.

In nucleotides, the CDR3 is TGCAGTGCTGAGGTTACAGATACGCAGTATTTT. This codes for CSAEVTDTQYF. The genes are TRBV20-1 and TRBJ2-3; D gene ambiguous. The CDR3 covers 11 residues. Trimming pared 5 bases from V and 3 bases from J, leaving 6 bases between. The germline gives CDR1 DFQATT, CDR2 SNEGSKA (reference sequence).